These 21 T cell receptor beta chains share one sample of origin, sequenced in a study of T-cell reconstitution after alpha-beta-depleted transplantation in children. A library of TCRbeta sequences, prepared with unique molecular identifiers, was generated. TCRdb re-analysed the PCR reads in MiXCR, keeping a single row per CDR3 protein. The table lists some 490,000 distinct CDR3 sequences, around 13% of them singletons. The sequencing here drew on PBMCs from the stem cell graft donor, taken from the stem cell graft. These receptors came from a human donor who donated a stem cell graft to a child with combined immunodeficiency.

This clonotype appeared many times. V gene TRBV12-3 or TRBV12-4 combines with J gene TRBJ1-5; 11 bases match TRBD1. The CDR3 has 15 residues. V was clipped by 5 bases and J by 4 bases; unmatched bases: 4. The chain's CDR3 is CASSAGTGGNQPQHF. The DNA of the CDR3 is TGTGCCAGCAGTGCCGGGACAGGGGGAAATCAGCCCCAGCATTTT.

This chain joins TRBV6-1 and TRBJ2-7; D unclear. Trimming took 6 bases from V and 7 from J, leaving 16 bases between them. The CDR3 loop spans 13 amino acids. CDR1 and CDR2 (germline): MNHNS, SASEGT. In nucleotides, the CDR3 is TGTGCCAGCAGCTCGTCCGACGCGCGGGAGCAGTACTTC. Residues: CASSSSDAREQYF.

J is TRBJ2-7 and V is TRBV15; 9 bases map to TRBD2. The CDR3 is 15 residues long. The junction had 4 bases not matched to a gene; V was cut back by 0 bases and J by 4 bases. Germline V lookup: CDR1 LNHNV, CDR2 YYDKDF (reference sequence). CDR3 region: CATSREGGGVYEQYF. In nucleotides, the CDR3 is TGTGCCACCAGCAGAGAAGGCGGGGGGGTTTACGAGCAGTACTTC.

This clonotype was seen repeatedly, ten times or more. CDR3 sequence (DNA): TGCAGCGTTGACGGTGGAAATCGGGCCACCGGGGAGCTGTTTTTT. Translating it yields CSVDGGNRATGELFF. The V and J genes are TRBV29-1 and TRBJ2-2; D is ambiguous. Per the germline V gene, CDR1 is SQVTM and CDR2 is ANQGSEA. This CDR3 comprises 15 residues. V lost 3 bases and J lost 4, with 15 bases in between.

This clonotype has a handful of counts. The chain links TRBV24-1 to TRBJ2-5; D is unclear. Trimming pared 1 base from V and 5 bases from J, leaving 10 bases between. Germline V gene sequence: CDR1 KGHDR, CDR2 SFDVKD. The CDR3 totals 14 residues. Written as DNA, the CDR3 is TGTGCCACCAGTGATTTTACCAACGGGGAGACCCAGTACTTC. Its translation is CATSDFTNGETQYF.

This clonotype has more than one count but fewer than ten. The chain joins TRBV28 to TRBJ1-2; 7 bases map to TRBD1. J was trimmed by 6 bases and V by 5 bases; bases with no gene match: 9. The germline V gene encodes CDR1 MDHEN and CDR2 SYDVKM. The CDR3 totals 14 residues. Here the CDR3 reads CASSPPGGGNGYTF. Here the CDR3 DNA reads TGTGCCAGCAGTCCCCCCGGAGGGGGCAATGGCTACACCTTC.

This sequence joins TRBV13 and TRBJ2-7, with 11 nucleotides matching TRBD2. Germline CDR1 and CDR2: PRHDT and FYEKMQ (reference sequence). The ends lost 4 bases at V and 1 base at J; junction bases unmatched: 9. The CDR3 covers 17 residues. The CDR3 coding sequence is TGTGCCAGCAGCTCTAGTTTAGCGGGAGGGTCTTCCTACGAGCAGTACTTC. Translation gives CASSSSLAGGSSYEQYF. The variable domain in full, with the rest retrieved from reference TRBV13 and TRBJ2-7, is AAGVIQSPRHLIKEKRETATLKCYPIPRHDTVYWYQQGPGQDPQFLISFYEKMQSDKGSIPDRFSAQQFSDYHSELNMSSLELGDSALYFCASSSSLAGGSSYEQYFGPGTRLTVT.

This clonotype appeared many times. V gene TRBV6-5 combines with J gene TRBJ1-2; D is undetermined. This CDR3 is 12 amino acids long. Per the germline V gene, CDR1 is MNHEY and CDR2 is SVGAGI. Trimming took off 0 bases at V and 8 bases at J, with 7 bases between the two ends. The CDR3 spells CASSYSPGGYTF. The CDR3 coding sequence is TGTGCCAGCAGTTACTCCCCGGGAGGCTACACCTTC.

In regard to this clonotype: This clone may be a read error of a much larger clone one base away. The missing conserved phenylalanine or tryptophan at the end of this CDR3 makes a read error likely. The rearrangement links TRBV2 to TRBJ1-5; maybe TRBD1 (5 bases). Trimming removed 5 bases at V and 6 bases at J, with 11 bases between. The CDR3 spans 13 residues. CDR1 is SNHLY, CDR2 FYNNEI, per germline. The CDR3 reads CASSRQGSQPQHS. Here the CDR3 DNA reads TGTGCCAGCAGTCGTCAGGGAAGTCAGCCCCAGCATTCT.

This clonotype showed up many times. The chain employs TRBV27 and TRBJ2-7; D gene ambiguous. V lost 1 base and J 1 base, leaving 8 bases between the germline ends. CDR3 length: 14 amino acids. Germline V gene sequence: CDR1 MNHEY, CDR2 SMNVEV (reference sequence). The CDR3 reads CASSLFRSSYEQYF. DNA for the CDR3: TGTGCCAGCAGTTTATTCAGGAGTTCCTACGAGCAGTACTTC.

This chain uses TRBV9 with TRBJ2-2; 9 bases are a match to TRBD1. Germline CDR1 is SGDLS and CDR2 is YYNGEE. With 4 bases clipped from V and 3 bases from J, the junction kept 4 bases outside the gene matches. This CDR3 comprises 15 residues. The CDR3 region is CASSPRTGDTGELFF. The CDR3 coding sequence is TGTGCCAGCAGCCCCCGGACAGGGGACACCGGGGAGCTGTTTTTT. Supplemented by reference TRBV9 and TRBJ2-2, the full variable domain reads DSGVTQTPKHLITATGQRVTLRCSPRSGDLSVYWYQQSLDQGLQFLIQYYNGEERAKGNILERFSAQQFPDLHSELNLSSLELGDSALYFCASSPRTGDTGELFFGEGSRLTVL.

This clonotype has more than one count but fewer than ten. The chain is built from TRBV27 and TRBJ2-1; D remains ambiguous. Germline CDR1 reads MNHEY; CDR2 reads SMNVEV (reference sequence). V was pared by 7 bases and J by 2 bases, with 9 bases between. The length of the CDR3 is 13 residues. The CDR3 DNA sequence: TGTGCCAGCACCGATGTCGCCTACAATGAGCAGTTCTTC. Its protein product is CASTDVAYNEQFF.

This clonotype appeared many times. J is TRBJ1-2 and V is TRBV18; TRBD1 matches at 7 bases. This CDR3 contains 14 residues. Trimming at V came to 2 bases and at J to 5 bases, leaving 5 bases not matched to a gene. Germline assignment: CDR1 KGHSH and CDR2 LQKENI. CDR3 sequence reads: CASSPVGQDYGYTF. The CDR3 DNA is TGTGCCAGCTCACCAGTAGGACAGGATTATGGCTACACCTTC.

There are a few counts of this clonotype. The V call is TRBV9, the J call TRBJ2-3, with D maybe TRBD1 (5 bases). The CDR3 runs to 16 residues. In germline, CDR1 is SGDLS, CDR2 YYNGEE. Trimming removed 1 base from V and 0 bases from J, with 12 bases in between. The CDR3 is CASSVSLGASTDTQYF. The CDR3 nucleotides are TGTGCCAGCAGCGTAAGTCTAGGGGCTAGCACAGATACGCAGTATTTT.

The chain is built from TRBV12-3 or TRBV12-4 and TRBJ2-1; D not resolved. Trimming pared 6 bases from V and 3 bases from J, leaving 9 bases between. The CDR3 totals 13 residues. The CDR3, as DNA: TGTGCCAGCAGCCCCGAAGACTACAATGAGCAGTTCTTC. It yields the protein CASSPEDYNEQFF.

This clonotype was seen only a few times. The rearrangement joins TRBV6-2 or TRBV6-3 to TRBJ1-5; D is perhaps TRBD1 (5 bases). CDR1 and CDR2 (germline): MNHEY, SVGEGT. Trimming shortened V by 6 bases and J by 7 bases, and 13 bases separated the two germline ends. This CDR3 has 13 amino acids. The CDR3 sequence is CASSRQRGQPQHF. In nucleotides, the CDR3 is TGTGCCAGCAGCCGCCAGAGGGGCCAGCCCCAGCATTTT.

This clonotype was found many times. The rearrangement joins TRBV2 to TRBJ2-7; the match to TRBD1 covers 9 bases. CDR1 SNHLY and CDR2 FYNNEI come from the germline V gene. The CDR3 is 15 amino acids. V dropped 2 bases and J dropped 5; count of bases not matched to a gene: 7. CDR3 DNA: TGTGCCAGCAGTGAATTACAGGGGGCGTACCACGAGCAGTACTTC. Translation gives CASSELQGAYHEQYF.

This clonotype was observed a handful of times. The chain recombines TRBV5-1 with TRBJ2-1, with D perhaps matching TRBD1 (8 bases). Trimming stripped 2 bases from V and 7 bases from J, with 13 bases between. The CDR3 contains 14 residues. The germline V gene has CDR1 SGHRS and CDR2 YFSETQ. CDR3 protein: CASSLTGGANEQFF. As DNA, the CDR3 is TGCGCCAGCAGCTTAACAGGGGGGGCGAATGAGCAGTTCTTC.

The chain couples TRBV5-6 to TRBJ1-1; 9 positions agree with TRBD1. The length of the CDR3 is 14 residues. Germline CDR1 reads SGHDT; CDR2 reads YYEEEE. V lost 5 bases and J lost 5; bases outside the gene matches: 7. CDR3 coding DNA: TGTGCCAGCAGACGGACAGGGGATCGAACTGAAGCTTTCTTT. Amino acid sequence: CASRRTGDRTEAFF.

This clonotype came up many times. The genes are TRBV20-1 and TRBJ1-2; 7 bases agree with TRBD1. The CDR3 loop spans 17 amino acids. J gave up 3 bases and V 3 bases, and 16 bases lay outside the gene matches. Germline values: CDR1 DFQATT, CDR2 SNEGSKA (reference sequence). CDR3 loop: CSARGGLQDRPDYGYTF. The CDR3 nucleotides are TGCAGTGCTAGGGGGGGGCTGCAGGACAGGCCCGACTATGGCTACACCTTC.

In its sample, this clonotype was seen many times. The CDR3 DNA reads TGCGCCAGCAGCCCTCGACCGGGACAGGGAGAAGAGACCCAGTACTTC. It translates to CASSPRPGQGEETQYF. This rearrangement joins TRBV5-1 to TRBJ2-5; 9 nucleotides agree with TRBD1. V was pared by 4 bases and J by 3 bases, with 10 bases of the junction left unmatched. Germline loops: CDR1 SGHRS, CDR2 YFSETQ. This CDR3 region has 16 residues.